This T cell receptor beta chain was retrieved from a study of T-cell memory formation after mild COVID-19. This clonotype occurred many times. Germline loops: CDR1 SQVTM, CDR2 ANQGSEA. This CDR3 has 13 residues. TCRdb analysed the 5' RACE reads with MiXCR anew, one entry per CDR3 protein. The table shows a few hundred thousand distinct CDR3 sequences, with roughly 15% occurring only once. The sequenced sample consisted of PBMCs or a T cell subset sorted from them (not recorded which). The chain couples TRBV29-1 to TRBJ1-4, with D uncertain. The clonotype was recovered from a man between 18 and 29 years old who had mild COVID-19 (a few samples of this study predate the infection). Cell type and time point are not known. The CDR3 sequence is CSCGSNENEKLFF. The CDR3 DNA sequence: TGCAGTTGTGGCAGCAATGAAAATGAAAAACTGTTTTTT.